The rows below give T cell receptor beta chains drawn from one sample of a study of blood T cell repertoires in COVID-19. Clones were read by immunoSEQ multiplex PCR, and TCRdb kept only the in-frame ones, dropping some. The sample records 350,000 to 450,000 clones, nearly 90% being singletons. Source material: PBMCs or T cells enriched from blood (not recorded which). The receptors were gathered from a woman aged 18-29 years who had been exposed to COVID-19. CDR3s include the opening cysteine and the closing phenylalanine or tryptophan. D genes are given only for firm matches. Size values are once, few and many counts, or a class for expanded clones, and some rows have none.

D: TRBD2
length: 15
J: TRBJ2-5
V: TRBV27
size: NA
CDR3: CASRFGGAGQETQYF
DNA: TGTGCCAGCAGATTCGGGGGGGCAGGTCAAGAGACCCAGTACTTC

D: NA
length: 16
J: TRBJ2-7
V: TRBV19
size: NA
CDR3: CASSIDTGFSSYEQYF
DNA: TGTGCCAGTAGTATAGATACAGGGTTTAGCTCCTACGAGCAGTACTTC

D: NA
length: 14
J: TRBJ1-2
V: TRBV6-2/TRBV6-3
size: NA
CDR3: CASSYERQVRSYTF
DNA: TGTGCCAGCAGTTACGAACGACAGGTTAGGAGCTACACCTTC

D: TRBD2
length: 16
J: TRBJ2-1
V: TRBV18
size: NA
CDR3: CASSLGTSGSYNEQFF
DNA: TGTGCCAGCTCACTCGGGACTAGCGGTTCCTACAATGAGCAGTTCTTC

D: NA
length: 17
J: TRBJ1-5
V: TRBV28
size: NA
CDR3: CASSLGETGLSNQPQHF
DNA: TGTGCCAGCAGTTTAGGGGAGACGGGCCTTAGCAATCAGCCCCAGCATTTT

D: TRBD2
length: 15
J: TRBJ2-3
V: TRBV5-1
size: NA
CDR3: CASSPLAGEADTQYF
DNA: TGCGCCAGCAGCCCCTTAGCGGGGGAGGCAGATACGCAGTATTTT

D: NA
length: 13
J: TRBJ1-1
V: TRBV9
size: NA
CDR3: CASSVGANTEAFF
DNA: TGTGCCAGCAGCGTAGGAGCGAACACTGAAGCTTTCTTT

D: NA
length: 18
J: TRBJ1-5
V: TRBV12-2
size: NA
CDR3: CASRSSAQGREKYQPQHF
DNA: TGTGCAAGTCGCTCATCCGCCCAGGGCAGGGAAAAGTATCAGCCCCAGCATTTT

D: NA
length: 18
J: TRBJ2-1
V: TRBV11-2
size: few
CDR3: CASSLALPGVRPYNEQFF
DNA: TGTGCCAGCAGCTTAGCCCTCCCGGGTGTCAGACCCTACAATGAGCAGTTCTTC

D: TRBD2
length: 15
J: TRBJ2-1
V: TRBV7-2
size: NA
CDR3: CASSLAGARYNEQFF
DNA: TGTGCCAGCAGCCTAGCGGGGGCAAGATACAATGAGCAGTTCTTC

D: TRBD2
length: 14
J: TRBJ2-1
V: TRBV5-1
size: NA
CDR3: CASRGAGAYNEQFF
DNA: TGCGCCAGCAGAGGAGCGGGGGCCTACAATGAGCAGTTCTTC

D: NA
length: 12
J: TRBJ2-3
V: TRBV24-1
size: NA
CDR3: CATSDTSFTQYF
DNA: TGTGCCACCAGTGACACTAGTTTTACGCAGTATTTT

D: NA
length: 14
J: TRBJ2-3
V: TRBV14
size: NA
CDR3: CASSQEQVADTQYF
DNA: TGTGCCAGCAGCCAAGAACAGGTGGCAGATACGCAGTATTTT

D: NA
length: 13
J: TRBJ1-1
V: TRBV3-1/TRBV3-2
size: few
CDR3: CASSQGRVVRAFF
DNA: TGTGCCAGCAGCCAGGGTAGAGTAGTGCGGGCTTTCTTT

D: TRBD1
length: 15
J: TRBJ1-1
V: TRBV5-1
size: NA
CDR3: CASSLVGGRDTEAFF
DNA: TGCGCCAGCAGCTTGGTAGGGGGCAGGGACACTGAAGCTTTCTTT

D: TRBD1
length: 14
J: TRBJ1-2
V: TRBV15
size: NA
CDR3: CATSRTGTGDGYTF
DNA: TGTGCCACCAGCAGAACCGGGACAGGGGATGGCTACACCTTC

D: TRBD2
length: 17
J: TRBJ2-3
V: TRBV19
size: NA
CDR3: CASSMELTSGHTDTQYF
DNA: TGTGCCAGTAGTATGGAACTGACTAGCGGCCACACAGATACGCAGTATTTT

D: NA
length: 15
J: TRBJ1-1
V: TRBV7-9
size: NA
CDR3: CASSSQQGMNTEAFF
DNA: TGTGCCAGCAGCTCCCAACAGGGAATGAACACTGAAGCTTTCTTT

D: NA
length: 14
J: TRBJ1-1
V: TRBV7-9
size: few
CDR3: CASSLTGTNTEAFF
DNA: TGTGCCAGCAGCTTAACAGGGACGAACACTGAAGCTTTCTTT

D: NA
length: 12
J: TRBJ1-2
V: TRBV7-9
size: NA
CDR3: CASSLSNGGYTF
DNA: TGTGCCAGCAGCTTATCTAACGGTGGCTACACCTTC

D: TRBD2
length: 18
J: TRBJ2-1
V: TRBV5-1
size: NA
CDR3: CASSFLGPKREGYNEQFF
DNA: TGCGCCAGCAGCTTTCTCGGCCCAAAGCGGGAGGGCTACAATGAGCAGTTCTTC

D: NA
length: 13
J: TRBJ1-1
V: TRBV5-1
size: NA
CDR3: CASSSGGYTEAFF
DNA: TGCGCCAGCAGCTCTGGGGGGTACACTGAAGCTTTCTTT

D: TRBD2
length: 15
J: TRBJ2-7
V: TRBV4-1
size: NA
CDR3: CASSQASGGSYEQYF
DNA: TGCGCCAGCAGCCAAGCATCGGGAGGTTCCTACGAGCAGTACTTC

D: NA
length: 13
J: TRBJ2-7
V: TRBV28
size: NA
CDR3: CASSLSGFYEQYF
DNA: TGTGCCAGCAGTTTATCGGGGTTCTACGAGCAGTACTTC

D: TRBD1
length: 14
J: TRBJ2-7
V: TRBV7-2
size: NA
CDR3: CASSRDRASYEQYF
DNA: TGTGCCAGCAGCCGGGACAGGGCCTCCTACGAGCAGTACTTC

D: NA
length: 15
J: TRBJ1-5
V: TRBV10-3
size: NA
CDR3: CAISESGAGNQPQHF
DNA: TGTGCCATCAGTGAGTCAGGGGCGGGCAATCAGCCCCAGCATTTT